This T cell receptor beta chain came from a study of PD-1 blockade in classical Hodgkin lymphoma. Germline loops: CDR1 SGHTA, CDR2 FQGNSA. J gave up 1 base and V 4 bases, and 6 bases lay outside the gene matches. The CDR3 spans 16 residues. Concerning this clone: Its antigen remains unknown.

Each of the patients experienced relapse following autologous stem cell transplantation, and their brentuximab vedotin exposure differed. The data were produced by immunoSEQ multiplex PCR, yet TCRdb's version contains in-frame clones alone and is incomplete. There are around 91,000 clones in the sample; roughly 79% occur only once, and around 17% lies in the top ten. Points from the study as a whole: For complete responders, baseline diversity was comparable to that of newly diagnosed patients. The repertoire differences lack a defined cause, possibly disease activity or prior therapy.

The chain is built from TRBV7-2 and TRBJ2-3, with 9 bases fitting TRBD1. The clonotype comes from a human donor with classical Hodgkin lymphoma. This specimen was peripheral blood mononuclear cells (PBMCs), taken before the second cycle of nivolumab. The CDR3 DNA reads TGTGCCAGCAGCTCGGGACAGGGATCTGGCACAGATACGCAGTATTTT. Its translation: CASSSGQGSGTDTQYF.